A single T cell receptor beta chain is shown here with its context. Its antigen remains unknown. There are 15 residues in the CDR3. Germline lookup yields CDR1 MGHDK and CDR2 SYGVNS. The J segment lost 7 bases and the V segment lost 4 bases, leaving 7 bases of the junction unmatched. 60 Vbeta and 13 Jbeta primers were used in PCR. The assay was immunoSEQ multiplex PCR, and TCRdb's table has in-frame clones only and misses some. The table has 82,000 or so clones, approximately 74% seen once. The data are from a study of cytomegalovirus exposure and HLA in healthy donors. The study's findings and limits: Versus the roughly 640-donor mean, an Asian-associated ancestry cluster reportedly showed fewer N-insertions in a later analysis.

The chain combines TRBV25-1 with TRBJ2-2; TRBD1 matches 9 bases. The sequence was obtained from a woman in her forties or fifties in good health and CMV-seropositive. The sample comprised PBMCs. In DNA, the CDR3 is TGTGCCAGCAGTGGGGGACAGGGAGGTTTCGGGGAGCTGTTTTTT. Translated: CASSGGQGGFGELFF.